This record looks at one TCR beta chain sequence and its context. The target antigen is unknown. Method: immunoSEQ multiplex PCR; TCRdb's copy keeps in-frame clones and lacks some. This table has approximately 30,000 clones, about 89% appearing once. These data come from a study of T cells in narcolepsy. This CDR3 contains 14 residues. V lost 4 bases to trimming and J lost 6 bases, with 13 bases between them. Germline V gene lookup returns CDR1 SNHLY and CDR2 FYNNEI. Whole-study results and caveats: Reportedly, autoreactive clonotypes were serially detected in patients' blood but not controls'.

This TCR was recovered from a human donor with narcolepsy. The sequenced material came from CD45RA- memory CD4+ T cells from PBMCs. The rearrangement links TRBV2 to TRBJ1-5; D remains ambiguous. CDR3: CASSGQQRSQPQHF. CDR3 in DNA: TGTGCCAGCAGTGGCCAGCAGCGGAGTCAGCCCCAGCATTTT.